This T cell receptor (beta chain) was observed in a study of T cells in Graves' hyperthyroidism and ophthalmopathy. Study-wide results and limits: A model of 13 V-J pairs discriminated ophthalmopathy from stable hyperthyroidism.

RNA transcripts yielded amplified TCR beta CDR3 regions. RT-PCR in the first round (using the HTBI primer set) targeted the TCR CDR3. TCRdb re-called the multiplex PCR reads with MiXCR, one entry per CDR3 protein. The table includes over 350,000 distinct CDR3 sequences, about 14% detected once. PBMCs were derived from around 10 ml fresh peripheral blood. This clonotype appeared once. Its antigen is undetermined. The origin of this receptor is a man over 45 with Graves' ophthalmopathy. What was sequenced was blood.

The CDR3 region has the DNA TGTGCCAGCAGTTTTCGGACACTGAACACCGGGGAGCTGTTTTTT. Translation: CASSFRTLNTGELFF. The rearrangement joins TRBV28 to TRBJ2-2, with TRBD1 as a possible D gene (5 bases). The CDR3 runs to 15 residues. CDR1 MDHEN and CDR2 SYDVKM come from the germline V gene. The V and J ends lost 3 bases and 1 base respectively, with 9 bases between them. The complete variable domain, with remaining parts taken from reference TRBV28 and TRBJ2-2, reads DVKVTQSSRYLVKRTGEKVFLECVQDMDHENMFWYRQDPGLGLRLIYFSYDVKMKEKGDIPEGYSVSREKKERFSLILESASTNQTSMYLCASSFRTLNTGELFFGEGSRLTVL.